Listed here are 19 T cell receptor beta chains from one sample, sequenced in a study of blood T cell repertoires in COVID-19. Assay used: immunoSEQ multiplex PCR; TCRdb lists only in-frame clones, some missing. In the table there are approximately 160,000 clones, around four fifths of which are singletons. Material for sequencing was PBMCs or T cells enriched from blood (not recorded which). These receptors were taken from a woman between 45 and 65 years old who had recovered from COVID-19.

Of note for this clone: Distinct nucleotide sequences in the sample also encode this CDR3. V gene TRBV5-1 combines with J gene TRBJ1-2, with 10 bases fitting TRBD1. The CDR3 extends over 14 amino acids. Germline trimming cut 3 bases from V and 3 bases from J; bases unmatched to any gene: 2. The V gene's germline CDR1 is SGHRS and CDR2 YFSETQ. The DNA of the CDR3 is TGCGCCAGCAGCTCGGGGACAGGGGACTATGGCTACACCTTC. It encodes CASSSGTGDYGYTF. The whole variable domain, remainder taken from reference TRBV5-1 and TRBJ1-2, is KAGVTQTPRYLIKTRGQQVTLSCSPISGHRSVSWYQQTPGQGLQFLFEYFSETQRNKGNFPGRFSGRQFSNSRSEMNVSTLELGDSALYLCASSSGTGDYGYTFGSGTRLTVV.

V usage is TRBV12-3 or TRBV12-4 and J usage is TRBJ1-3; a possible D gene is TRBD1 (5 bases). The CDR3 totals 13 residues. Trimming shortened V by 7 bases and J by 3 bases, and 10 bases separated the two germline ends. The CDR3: CASTPGGGNTIYF. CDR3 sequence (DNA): TGTGCCAGCACCCCGGGGGGTGGAAACACCATATATTTT.

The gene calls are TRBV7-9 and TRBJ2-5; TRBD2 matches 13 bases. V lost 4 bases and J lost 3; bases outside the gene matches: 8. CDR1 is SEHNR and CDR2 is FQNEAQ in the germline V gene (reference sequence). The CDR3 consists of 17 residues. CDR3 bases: TGTGCCAGCAGCTCCGGACTAGCGGGGGCCCCCAAAGAGACCCAGTACTTC. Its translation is CASSSGLAGAPKETQYF.

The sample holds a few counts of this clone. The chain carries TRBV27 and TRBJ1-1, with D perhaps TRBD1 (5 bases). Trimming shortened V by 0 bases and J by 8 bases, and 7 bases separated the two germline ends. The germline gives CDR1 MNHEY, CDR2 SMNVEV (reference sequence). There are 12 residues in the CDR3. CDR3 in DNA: TGTGCCAGCAGTTTATCAACAGGAGAAGCTTTCTTT. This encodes CASSLSTGEAFF.

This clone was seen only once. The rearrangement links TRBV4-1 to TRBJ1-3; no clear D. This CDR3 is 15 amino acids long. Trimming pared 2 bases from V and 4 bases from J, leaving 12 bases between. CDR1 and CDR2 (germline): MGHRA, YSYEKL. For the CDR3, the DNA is TGCGCCAGCAGCCAATCGGGAGGTGTAGGAAACACCATATATTTT. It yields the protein CASSQSGGVGNTIYF.

CDR3 sequence: CASSPVDRVETQYF. The CDR3 DNA sequence: TGTGCCAGCTCACCAGTGGACAGGGTGGAGACCCAGTACTTC. The V call is TRBV18, the J call TRBJ2-5; 8 bases match TRBD1. CDR1 KGHSH and CDR2 LQKENI come from the germline V gene. The ends lost 2 bases at V and 5 bases at J; junction bases unmatched: 4. This CDR3 region has 14 residues.

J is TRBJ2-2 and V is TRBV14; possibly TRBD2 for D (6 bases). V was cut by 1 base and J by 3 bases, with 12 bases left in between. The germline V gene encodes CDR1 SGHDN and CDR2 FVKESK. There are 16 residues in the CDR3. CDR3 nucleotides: TGTGCCAGCAGCCAAGTTGCGGGACTGGACACCGGGGAGCTGTTTTTT. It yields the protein CASSQVAGLDTGELFF.

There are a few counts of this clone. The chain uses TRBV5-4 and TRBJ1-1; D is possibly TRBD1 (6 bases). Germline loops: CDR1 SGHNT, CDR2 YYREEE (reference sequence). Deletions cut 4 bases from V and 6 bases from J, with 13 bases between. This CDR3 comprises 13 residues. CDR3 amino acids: CASSEAGTPEAFF. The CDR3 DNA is TGTGCCAGCAGCGAAGCGGGGACACCTGAAGCTTTCTTT.

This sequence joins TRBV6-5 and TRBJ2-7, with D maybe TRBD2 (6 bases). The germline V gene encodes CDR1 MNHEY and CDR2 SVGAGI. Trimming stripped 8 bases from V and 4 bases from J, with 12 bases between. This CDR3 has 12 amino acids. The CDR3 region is CASQTLAYEQYV. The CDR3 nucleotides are TGTGCCAGCCAAACACTAGCTTACGAGCAGTACGTC.

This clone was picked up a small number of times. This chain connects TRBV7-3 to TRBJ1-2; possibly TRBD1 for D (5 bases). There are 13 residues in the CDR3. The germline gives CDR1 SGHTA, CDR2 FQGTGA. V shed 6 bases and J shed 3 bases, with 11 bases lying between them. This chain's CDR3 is CASSSREDYGYTF. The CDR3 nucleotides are TGTGCCAGCAGTTCCAGGGAGGACTATGGCTACACCTTC.

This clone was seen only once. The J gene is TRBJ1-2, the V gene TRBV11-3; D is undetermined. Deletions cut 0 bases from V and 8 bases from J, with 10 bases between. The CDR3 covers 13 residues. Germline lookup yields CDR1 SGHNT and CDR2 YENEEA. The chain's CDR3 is CASSLDFTGGYTF. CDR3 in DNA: TGTGCCAGCAGCTTAGACTTCACGGGAGGCTACACCTTC.

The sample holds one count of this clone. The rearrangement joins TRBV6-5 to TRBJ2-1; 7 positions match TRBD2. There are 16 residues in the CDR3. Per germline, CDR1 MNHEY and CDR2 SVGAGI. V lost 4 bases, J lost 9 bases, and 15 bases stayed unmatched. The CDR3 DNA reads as TGTGCCAGCAGTTCCCCACTGGGGGGGGGTAAGGGTGAGCAGTTCTTC. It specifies CASSSPLGGGKGEQFF.

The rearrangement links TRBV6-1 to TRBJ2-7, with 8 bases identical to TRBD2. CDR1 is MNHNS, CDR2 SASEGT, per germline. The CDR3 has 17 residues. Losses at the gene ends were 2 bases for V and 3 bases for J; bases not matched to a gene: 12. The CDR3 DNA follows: TGTGCCAGCAGTGAATTTGGGGGGGGGACTAGTAACTACGAGCAGTACGTC. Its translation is CASSEFGGGTSNYEQYV.

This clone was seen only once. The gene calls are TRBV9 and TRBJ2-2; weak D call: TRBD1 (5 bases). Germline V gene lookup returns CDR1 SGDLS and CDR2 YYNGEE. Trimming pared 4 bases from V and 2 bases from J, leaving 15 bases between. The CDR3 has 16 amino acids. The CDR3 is CASSLRGHLNTGELFF. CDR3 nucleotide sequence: TGTGCCAGCAGCCTTCGAGGACATCTAAACACCGGGGAGCTGTTTTTT.

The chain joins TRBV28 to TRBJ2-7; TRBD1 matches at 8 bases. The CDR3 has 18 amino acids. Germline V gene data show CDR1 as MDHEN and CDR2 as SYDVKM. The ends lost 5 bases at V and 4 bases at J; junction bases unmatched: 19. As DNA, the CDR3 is TGTGCCAGCAGTCCGGACAGGGACAGCTTTCCCCCGCTTTACGAGCAGTACGTC. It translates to CASSPDRDSFPPLYEQYV.

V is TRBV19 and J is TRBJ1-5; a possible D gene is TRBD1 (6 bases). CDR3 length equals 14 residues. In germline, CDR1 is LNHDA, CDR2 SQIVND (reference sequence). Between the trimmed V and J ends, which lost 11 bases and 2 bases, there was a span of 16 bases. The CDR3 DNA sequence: TGTGCCGCAAAACAGGGATTGGGCAATCAGCCCCAGCATTTT. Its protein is CAAKQGLGNQPQHF.

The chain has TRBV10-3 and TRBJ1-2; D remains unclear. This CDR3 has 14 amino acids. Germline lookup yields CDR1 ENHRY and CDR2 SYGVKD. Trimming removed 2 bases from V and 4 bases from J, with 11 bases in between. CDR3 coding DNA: TGTGCCATCAGTGAGCAGAGAGGAACCTATGGCTACACCTTC. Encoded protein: CAISEQRGTYGYTF.

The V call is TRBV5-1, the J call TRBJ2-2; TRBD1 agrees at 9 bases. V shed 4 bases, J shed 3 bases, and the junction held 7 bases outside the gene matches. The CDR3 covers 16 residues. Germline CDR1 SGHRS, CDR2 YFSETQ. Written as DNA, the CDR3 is TGCGCCAGCAGCCGCGGGGACAGGGATTACACCGGGGAGCTGTTTTTT. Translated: CASSRGDRDYTGELFF.

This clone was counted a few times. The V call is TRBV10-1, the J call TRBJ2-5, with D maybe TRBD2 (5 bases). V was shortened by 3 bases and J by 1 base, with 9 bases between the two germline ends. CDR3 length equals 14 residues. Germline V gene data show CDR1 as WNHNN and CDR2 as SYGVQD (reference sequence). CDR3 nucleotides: TGCGCCAGCAGTGAAAGTGGAGGCCAAGAGACCCAGTACTTC. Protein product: CASSESGGQETQYF.